This TCR beta chain came from a study of PD-1 blockade in mismatch repair-deficient tumors. Study context: All were previously treated, progressing patients with approximately 11 mismatch repair-deficient cancer types.

The trim removed 5 bases at V and 4 bases at J, leaving 3 bases unmatched. The CDR3 extends over 14 amino acids. Germline V gene lookup returns CDR1 MNHEY and CDR2 SVGAGI. PCR or immunohistochemistry showed mismatch repair deficiency in every enrolled patient. TCRs were sequenced from a few patients responding to pembrolizumab. Study-level findings and limits: Tumor-resident clones, often undetectable pretreatment in blood, expanded then contracted after pembrolizumab.

Points on this clone: The antigen is unknown.

The assay was immunoSEQ multiplex PCR, and TCRdb's table has in-frame clones only and misses some. The profile shows more than 90,000 clones, roughly 80% of them singletons. The receptor was derived from an adult with mismatch repair-deficient cancer. The input for sequencing was peripheral blood, taken about 60 weeks after starting pembrolizumab. The J gene is TRBJ2-7, the V gene TRBV6-5; 12 nucleotides line up with TRBD2. The CDR3 here is CASSRTSGMYEQYF. CDR3 DNA sequence: TGTGCCAGCAGTAGGACTAGCGGGATGTACGAGCAGTACTTC.